This entry lists 3 T cell receptor beta chains sequenced from one sample in a study of identical twins. One entry per CDR3 protein, called by TCRdb with MiXCR from the 5' RACE reads. The sample holds roughly 710,000 distinct CDR3 sequences, around 5.7% seen once. Specimen: naive T cells sorted from blood. Receptors were obtained from a man between 18 and 35 years old in good health.

This clonotype appeared a few times. The chain recombines TRBV20-1 with TRBJ2-1, with 9 bases lining up with TRBD2. CDR3 size: 15 residues. V shed 0 bases, J shed 7 bases, and the junction held 7 bases outside the gene matches. CDR1 and CDR2 from the germline V gene are DFQATT and SNEGSKA (reference sequence). CDR3 protein: CSARDRGRALNEQFF. CDR3 DNA sequence: TGCAGTGCTAGAGATCGCGGGAGGGCCTTAAATGAGCAGTTCTTC.

The chain has TRBV9 and TRBJ2-7; 7 bases fit TRBD1. This CDR3 has 13 amino acids. CDR1 SGDLS and CDR2 YYNGEE come from the germline V gene. The V and J ends lost 3 bases and 9 bases, in that order; junction bases with no gene match: 9. Here the CDR3 DNA reads TGTGCCAGCAGCGCTAGCCTGACAGGGATGCAGTACTTC. It specifies CASSASLTGMQYF.

The rearrangement links TRBV29-1 to TRBJ1-1; D uncertain. Per the germline V gene, CDR1 is SQVTM and CDR2 is ANQGSEA. V lost 1 base and J 4 bases, leaving 10 bases between the germline ends. The CDR3 consists of 13 residues. In nucleotides, the CDR3 is TGCAGCGTTGAAGGAGGCGATAGCACTGAAGCTTTCTTT. This translates into CSVEGGDSTEAFF.